The 6 T cell receptor beta chains reported below all come from one sample, sequenced in a study of cytomegalovirus exposure and HLA in healthy donors (dated by TCRdb to 2016 to 2017). Library generation was performed with the immunoSEQ multiplex PCR assay. The multiplex PCR relied on a mix of 60 forward primers for TCR Vbeta segments and 13 reverse primers for TCR Jbeta segments. Held by TCRdb, this immuneACCESS table contains in-frame sequences only and omits some clones. Under half of the omission traces to an unresolved V gene where checked; the cause of the rest is unknown. This sample has 150,000 to 200,000 clones in its table, and 87% of those were observed once. 0.65% to 0.9% of the sample is held by the ten biggest clonotypes. What was sequenced was PBMCs. These receptors all stem from a woman aged 25-40 years in good health and CMV-seronegative.

Notes on this clone: The sample contains more than one DNA sequence encoding this CDR3. The J gene is TRBJ2-7, the V gene TRBV7-2; the D gene is possibly TRBD1 (6 bases). Germline V CDR1 and CDR2: SGHTA, FQGNSA. The ends were cut back, 2 bases at V and 0 bases at J, with 17 bases in the middle. The CDR3 length is 17 residues. The CDR3: CASSLSFRTGSSYEQYF. The CDR3, as DNA: TGTGCCAGCAGCTTAAGTTTTCGAACAGGGAGCTCCTACGAGCAGTACTTC.

This chain's CDR3 is CASSLALGGSHEQYF. CDR3 DNA: TGCGCCAGCAGCCTAGCCCTGGGGGGGTCCCACGAGCAGTACTTC. The chain uses TRBV4-1 and TRBJ2-7; 7 bases fit TRBD2. Per the germline V gene, CDR1 is MGHRA and CDR2 is YSYEKL. CDR3 length: 15 amino acids. V was pared by 4 bases and J by 5 bases, with 11 bases of the junction left unmatched.

The V and J genes are TRBV20-1 and TRBJ2-3; D might be TRBD2 (6 bases). This CDR3 is built from 9 residues. CDR1 is DFQATT, CDR2 SNEGSKA, per germline (reference sequence). V gave up 7 bases and J gave up 9 bases, with 8 bases separating them. The CDR3 DNA reads TGCAGTGTGGGGGGAACGCAGTATTTT. It is translated as CSVGGTQYF.

The chain is built from TRBV6-5 and TRBJ2-7, with D possibly matching TRBD2 (5 bases). The CDR3 runs to 15 residues. CDR1 and CDR2 (germline): MNHEY, SVGAGI. V was cut by 6 bases and J by 0 bases, with 15 bases left in between. CDR3 coding DNA: TGTGCCAGCAGCCCTAGCAGCTACAGCTCCTACGAGCAGTACTTC. This sequence encodes CASSPSSYSSYEQYF.

V is TRBV5-4 and J is TRBJ2-3; 10 nucleotides line up with TRBD2. CDR1 and CDR2 from the germline V gene are SGHNT and YYREEE (reference sequence). This CDR3 comprises 16 residues. The V gene end was trimmed by 4 bases and the J gene end by 2 bases; junction bases not matched to a gene: 7. The CDR3 bases are TGTGCCAGCAGCCCAAAACTAGCGGGAATCACAGATACGCAGTATTTT. The encoded protein is CASSPKLAGITDTQYF.

The chain employs TRBV5-1 and TRBJ2-1, with TRBD1 matching 8 bases. The germline V gene has CDR1 SGHRS and CDR2 YFSETQ. The CDR3 is made up of 15 amino acids. V trimming: 4 bases; J trimming: 9 bases; junction bases outside the gene matches: 12. The CDR3 sequence: CASSLSTGVSGEQFF. Written as DNA, the CDR3 is TGCGCCAGCAGCCTATCGACAGGGGTTAGCGGTGAGCAGTTCTTC. Full variable domain (rest looked up from reference TRBV5-1 and TRBJ2-1): KAGVTQTPRYLIKTRGQQVTLSCSPISGHRSVSWYQQTPGQGLQFLFEYFSETQRNKGNFPGRFSGRQFSNSRSEMNVSTLELGDSALYLCASSLSTGVSGEQFFGPGTRLTVL.